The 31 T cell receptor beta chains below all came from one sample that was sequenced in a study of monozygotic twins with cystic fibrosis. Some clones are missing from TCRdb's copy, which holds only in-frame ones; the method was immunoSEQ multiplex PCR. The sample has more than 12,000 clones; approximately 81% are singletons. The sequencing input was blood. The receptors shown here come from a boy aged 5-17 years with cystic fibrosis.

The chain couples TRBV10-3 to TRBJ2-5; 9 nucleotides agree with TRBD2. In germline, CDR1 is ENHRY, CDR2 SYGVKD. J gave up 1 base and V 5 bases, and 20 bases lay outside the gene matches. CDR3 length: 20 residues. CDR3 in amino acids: CAISTPGAPSGVLIQETQYF. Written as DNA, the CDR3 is TGTGCCATCAGTACCCCTGGGGCGCCTAGCGGGGTACTGATCCAAGAGACCCAGTACTTC.

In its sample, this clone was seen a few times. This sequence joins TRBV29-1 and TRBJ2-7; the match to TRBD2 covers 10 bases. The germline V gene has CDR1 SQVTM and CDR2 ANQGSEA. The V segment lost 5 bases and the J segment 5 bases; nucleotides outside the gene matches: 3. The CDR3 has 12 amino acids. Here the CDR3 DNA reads TGCAGCGTTCTAGCGGGAGTTGACGAGCAGTACTTC. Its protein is CSVLAGVDEQYF.

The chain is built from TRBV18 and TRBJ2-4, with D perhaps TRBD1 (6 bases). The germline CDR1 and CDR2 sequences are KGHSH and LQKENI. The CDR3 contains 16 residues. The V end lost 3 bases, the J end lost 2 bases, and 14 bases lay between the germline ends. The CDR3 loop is CASSPNQQGSKNIQYF. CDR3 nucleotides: TGTGCCAGCTCACCGAACCAACAGGGTTCCAAAAACATTCAGTACTTC. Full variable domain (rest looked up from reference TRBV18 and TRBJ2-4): NAGVMQNPRHLVRRRGQEARLRCSPMKGHSHVYWYRQLPEEGLKFMVYLQKENIIDESGMPKERFSAEFPKEGPSILRIQQVVRGDSAAYFCASSPNQQGSKNIQYFGAGTRLSVL.

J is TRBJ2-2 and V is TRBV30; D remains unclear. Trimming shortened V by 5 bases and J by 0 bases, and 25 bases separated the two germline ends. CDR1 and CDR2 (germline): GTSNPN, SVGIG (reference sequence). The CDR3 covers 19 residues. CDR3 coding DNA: TGTGCCTGGCCTCAAACAAACAGCTGGGGTTTTACGAACACCGGGGAGCTGTTTTTT. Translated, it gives CAWPQTNSWGFTNTGELFF.

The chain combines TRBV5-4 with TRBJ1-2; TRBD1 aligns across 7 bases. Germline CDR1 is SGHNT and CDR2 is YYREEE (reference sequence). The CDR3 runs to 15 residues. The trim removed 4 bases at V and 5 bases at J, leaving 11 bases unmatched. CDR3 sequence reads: CASSPKGTAEYGYTF. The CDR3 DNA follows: TGTGCCAGCAGCCCAAAGGGGACAGCGGAGTATGGCTACACCTTC.

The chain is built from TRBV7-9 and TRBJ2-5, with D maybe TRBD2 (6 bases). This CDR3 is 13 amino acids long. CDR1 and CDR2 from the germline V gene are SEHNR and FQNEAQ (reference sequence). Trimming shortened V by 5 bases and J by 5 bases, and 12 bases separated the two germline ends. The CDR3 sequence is CASSPPGSETQYF. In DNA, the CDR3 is TGTGCCAGCAGCCCTCCCGGGAGCGAGACCCAGTACTTC.

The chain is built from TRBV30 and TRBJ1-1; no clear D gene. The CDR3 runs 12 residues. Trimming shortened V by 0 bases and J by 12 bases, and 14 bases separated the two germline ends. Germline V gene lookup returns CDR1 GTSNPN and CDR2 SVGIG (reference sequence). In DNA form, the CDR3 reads TGTGCCTGGAGTGTATTCGGCGAAAGGACTTTCTTT. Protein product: CAWSVFGERTFF.

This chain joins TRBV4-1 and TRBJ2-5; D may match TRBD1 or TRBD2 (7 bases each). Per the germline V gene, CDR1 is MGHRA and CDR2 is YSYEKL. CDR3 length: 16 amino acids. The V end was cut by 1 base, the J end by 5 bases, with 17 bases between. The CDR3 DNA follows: TGCGCCAGCAGCCAAGGACAGGGAGCCGGGGGGGAGACCCAGTACTTC. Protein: CASSQGQGAGGETQYF.

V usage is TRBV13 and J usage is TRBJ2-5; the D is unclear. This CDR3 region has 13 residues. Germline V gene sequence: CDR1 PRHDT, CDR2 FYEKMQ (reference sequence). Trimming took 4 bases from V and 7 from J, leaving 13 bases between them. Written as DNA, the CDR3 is TGTGCCAGCAGCTCCCTCCCGAAGGGGACCCAGTACTTC. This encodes CASSSLPKGTQYF.

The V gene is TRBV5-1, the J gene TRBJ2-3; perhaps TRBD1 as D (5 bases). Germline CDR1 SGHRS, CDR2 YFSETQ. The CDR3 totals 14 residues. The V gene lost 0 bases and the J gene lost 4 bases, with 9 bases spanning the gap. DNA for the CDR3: TGCGCCAGCAGCTTGGGGGGCCTCTCAGATACGCAGTATTTT. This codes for CASSLGGLSDTQYF.

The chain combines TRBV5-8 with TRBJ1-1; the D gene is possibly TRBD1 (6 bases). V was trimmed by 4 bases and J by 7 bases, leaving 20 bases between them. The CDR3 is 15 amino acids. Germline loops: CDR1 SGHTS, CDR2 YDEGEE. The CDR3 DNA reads TGTGCCAGCAGCCCAGCTAGAGGGGGAGATTTTGAAGCTTTCTTT. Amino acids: CASSPARGGDFEAFF.

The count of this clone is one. This CDR3 reads CASSPWALAGGSYNEQFF. CDR3 nucleotide sequence: TGCGCCAGCAGCCCATGGGCCCTAGCGGGGGGCTCCTACAATGAGCAGTTCTTC. The rearrangement joins TRBV5-1 to TRBJ2-1; 11 bases match TRBD2. V lost 4 bases and J lost 0; bases outside the gene matches: 9. Germline-derived CDR1 and CDR2 are SGHRS and YFSETQ. This CDR3 comprises 18 residues.

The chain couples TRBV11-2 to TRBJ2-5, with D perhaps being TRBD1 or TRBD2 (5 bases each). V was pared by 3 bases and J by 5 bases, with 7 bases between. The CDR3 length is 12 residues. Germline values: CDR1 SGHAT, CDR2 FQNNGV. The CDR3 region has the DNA TGTGCCAGCAGCTTGGGACGCGAGACCCAGTACTTC. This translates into CASSLGRETQYF. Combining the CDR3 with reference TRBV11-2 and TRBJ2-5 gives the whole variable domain EAGVAQSPRYKIIEKRQSVAFWCNPISGHATLYWYQQILGQGPKLLIQFQNNGVVDDSQLPKDRFSAERLKGVDSTLKIQPAKLEDSAVYLCASSLGRETQYFGPGTRLLVL.

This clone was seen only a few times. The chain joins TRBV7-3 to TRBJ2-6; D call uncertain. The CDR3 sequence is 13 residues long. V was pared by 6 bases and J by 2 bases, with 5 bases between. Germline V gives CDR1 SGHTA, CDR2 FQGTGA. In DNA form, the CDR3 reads TGTGCCAGCAGAGGGCCTGGGGCCAACGTCCTGACTTTC. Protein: CASRGPGANVLTF.

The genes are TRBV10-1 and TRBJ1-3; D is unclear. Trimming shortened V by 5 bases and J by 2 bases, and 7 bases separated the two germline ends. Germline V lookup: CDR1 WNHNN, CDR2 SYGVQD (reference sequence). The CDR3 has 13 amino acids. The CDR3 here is CASSPPTGNTIYF. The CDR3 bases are TGCGCCAGCAGTCCTCCGACTGGAAACACCATATATTTT.

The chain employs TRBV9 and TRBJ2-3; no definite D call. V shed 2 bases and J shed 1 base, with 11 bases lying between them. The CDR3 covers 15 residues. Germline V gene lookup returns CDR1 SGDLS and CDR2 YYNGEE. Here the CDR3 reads CASSVVSYGTDTQYF. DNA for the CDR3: TGTGCCAGCAGCGTGGTGAGCTATGGCACAGATACGCAGTATTTT.

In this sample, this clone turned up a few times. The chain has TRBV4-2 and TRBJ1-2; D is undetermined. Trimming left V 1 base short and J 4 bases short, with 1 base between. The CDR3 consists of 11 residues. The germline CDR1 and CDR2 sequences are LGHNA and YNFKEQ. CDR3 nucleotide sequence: TGTGCCAGCAGCCAAGGCTATGGCTACACCTTC. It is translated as CASSQGYGYTF.

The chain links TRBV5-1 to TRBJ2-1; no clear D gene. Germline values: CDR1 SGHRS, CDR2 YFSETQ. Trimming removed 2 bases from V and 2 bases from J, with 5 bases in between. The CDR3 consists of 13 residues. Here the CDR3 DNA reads TGCGCCAGCAGCTTACGGACCTACAATGAGCAGTTCTTC. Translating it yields CASSLRTYNEQFF.

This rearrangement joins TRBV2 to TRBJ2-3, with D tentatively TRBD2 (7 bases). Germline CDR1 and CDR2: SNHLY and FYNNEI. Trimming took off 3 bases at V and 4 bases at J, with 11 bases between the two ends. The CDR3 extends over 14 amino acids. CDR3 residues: CASSEGGRADTQYF. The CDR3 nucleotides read TGTGCCAGCAGTGAGGGGGGGCGGGCAGATACGCAGTATTTT.

The CDR3 sequence: CASSSLTGPNGELFF. DNA for the CDR3: TGTGCCAGCAGCTCATTAACAGGGCCCAACGGGGAGCTGTTTTTT. The V call is TRBV7-8, the J call TRBJ2-2; D is perhaps TRBD1 (6 bases). Per germline, CDR1 SGHVS and CDR2 FQNEAQ. The germline V and J ends were trimmed by 4 bases and 7 bases, with 16 bases remaining between them. The CDR3 sequence is 15 residues long.

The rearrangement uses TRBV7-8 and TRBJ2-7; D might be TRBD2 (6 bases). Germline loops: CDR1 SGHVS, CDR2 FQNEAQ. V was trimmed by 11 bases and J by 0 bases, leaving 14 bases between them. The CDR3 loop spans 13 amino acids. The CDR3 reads CASRGRDSYEQYF. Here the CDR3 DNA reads TGTGCCTCCCGAGGGCGGGACTCCTACGAGCAGTACTTC.

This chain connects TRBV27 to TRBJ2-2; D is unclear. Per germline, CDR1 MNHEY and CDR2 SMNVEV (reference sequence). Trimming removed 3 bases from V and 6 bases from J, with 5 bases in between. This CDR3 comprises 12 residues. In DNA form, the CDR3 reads TGTGCCAGCAGTTTCATTTCCGGGGAGCTGTTTTTT. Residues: CASSFISGELFF.

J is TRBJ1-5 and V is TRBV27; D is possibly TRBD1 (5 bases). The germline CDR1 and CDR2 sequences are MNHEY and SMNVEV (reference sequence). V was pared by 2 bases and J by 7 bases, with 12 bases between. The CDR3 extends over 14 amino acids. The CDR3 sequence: CASSLIGGRQPQHF. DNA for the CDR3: TGTGCCAGCAGTTTAATCGGGGGACGGCAGCCCCAGCATTTT.

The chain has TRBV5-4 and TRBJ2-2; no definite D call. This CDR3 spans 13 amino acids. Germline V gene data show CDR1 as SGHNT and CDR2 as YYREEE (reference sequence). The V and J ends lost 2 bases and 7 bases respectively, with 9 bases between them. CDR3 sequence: CASSFRSVGELFF. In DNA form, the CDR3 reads TGTGCCAGCAGCTTCCGGTCCGTCGGGGAGCTGTTTTTT.

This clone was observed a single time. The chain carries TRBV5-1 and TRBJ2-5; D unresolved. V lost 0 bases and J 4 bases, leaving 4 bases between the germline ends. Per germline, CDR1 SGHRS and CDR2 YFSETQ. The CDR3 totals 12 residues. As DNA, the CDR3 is TGCGCCAGCAGCTTGGGGGTAGAGACCCAGTACTTC. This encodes CASSLGVETQYF.

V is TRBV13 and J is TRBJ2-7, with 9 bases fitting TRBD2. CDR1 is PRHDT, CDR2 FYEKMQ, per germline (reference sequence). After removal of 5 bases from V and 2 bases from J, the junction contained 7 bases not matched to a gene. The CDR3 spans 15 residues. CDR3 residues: CASSQAGGLAYEQYF. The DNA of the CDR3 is TGTGCCAGCAGCCAAGCGGGAGGCCTAGCCTACGAGCAGTACTTC.

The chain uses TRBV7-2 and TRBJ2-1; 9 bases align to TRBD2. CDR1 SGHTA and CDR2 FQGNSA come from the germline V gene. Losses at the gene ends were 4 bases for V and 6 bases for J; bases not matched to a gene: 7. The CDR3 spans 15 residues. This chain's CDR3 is CASSSRLAGSNEQFF. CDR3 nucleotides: TGTGCCAGCAGCTCGAGGCTAGCGGGGAGCAATGAGCAGTTCTTC.

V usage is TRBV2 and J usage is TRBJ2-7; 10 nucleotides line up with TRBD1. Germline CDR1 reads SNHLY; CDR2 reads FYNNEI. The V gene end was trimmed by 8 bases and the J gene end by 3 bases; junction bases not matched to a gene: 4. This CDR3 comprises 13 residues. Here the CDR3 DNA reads TGTGCCAGCGGCCGGGACAGGGGCTACGAGCAGTACTTC. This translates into CASGRDRGYEQYF.

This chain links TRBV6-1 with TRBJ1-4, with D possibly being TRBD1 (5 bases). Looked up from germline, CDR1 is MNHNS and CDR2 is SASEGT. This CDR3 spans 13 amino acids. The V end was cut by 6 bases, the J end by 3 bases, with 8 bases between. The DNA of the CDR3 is TGTGCCAGCAGGGGGCTAGCTAATGAAAAACTGTTTTTT. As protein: CASRGLANEKLFF.

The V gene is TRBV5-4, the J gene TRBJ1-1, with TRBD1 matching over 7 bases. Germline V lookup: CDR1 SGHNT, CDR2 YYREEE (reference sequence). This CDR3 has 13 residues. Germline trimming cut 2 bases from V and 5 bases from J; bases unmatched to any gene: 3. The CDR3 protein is CASSFDRETEAFF. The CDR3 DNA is TGTGCCAGCAGCTTCGACAGGGAAACTGAAGCTTTCTTT.

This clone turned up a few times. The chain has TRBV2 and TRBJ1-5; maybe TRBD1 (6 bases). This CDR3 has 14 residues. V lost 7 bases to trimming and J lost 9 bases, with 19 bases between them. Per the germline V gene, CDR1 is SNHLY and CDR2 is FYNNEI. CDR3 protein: CASTVAQGTLPQHF. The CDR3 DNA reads TGTGCCAGCACGGTTGCCCAGGGGACATTGCCCCAGCATTTT. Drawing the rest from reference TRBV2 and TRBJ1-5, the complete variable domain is EPEVTQTPSHQVTQMGQEVILRCVPISNHLYFYWYRQILGQKVEFLVSFYNNEISEKSEIFDDQFSVERPDGSNFTLKIRSTKLEDSAMYFCASTVAQGTLPQHFGDGTRLSIL.